Following are 20 T cell receptor beta chains from one sample sequenced in a study. TCRdb called the RT-PCR reads again in MiXCR, with one record for every CDR3 protein. The sample has about 680,000 distinct CDR3 sequences; 14% are singletons. Sequences were obtained from memory CD4+ T cells from blood. The receptors stem from a female donor in good health, serving as a healthy control.

The table lists this clonotype with a few counts. The chain links TRBV5-1 to TRBJ2-2; perhaps TRBD2 as D (5 bases). The CDR3 totals 15 residues. The germline V gene encodes CDR1 SGHRS and CDR2 YFSETQ. The V end lost 4 bases, the J end lost 7 bases, and 17 bases lay between the germline ends. The CDR3 DNA follows: TGCGCCAGCAGCCTCCACCGGGGTTCGGGCGGGGAGCTGTTTTTT. This sequence encodes CASSLHRGSGGELFF.

This chain uses TRBV18 with TRBJ2-1; D unclear. Per germline, CDR1 KGHSH and CDR2 LQKENI. The CDR3 covers 14 residues. V shed 2 bases and J shed 7 bases, with 12 bases lying between them. The CDR3 region is CASSPSERTNEQFF. CDR3 nucleotide sequence: TGTGCCAGCTCACCATCGGAGAGAACGAATGAGCAGTTCTTC.

This clonotype was observed at least ten times. The chain uses TRBV5-6 and TRBJ1-1; no reliable D call. This CDR3 contains 12 residues. From germline, CDR1 is SGHDT and CDR2 YYEEEE. Trimming pared 4 bases from V and 0 bases from J, leaving 4 bases between. CDR3 coding DNA: TGTGCCAGCAGCCGGGTGAACACTGAAGCTTTCTTT. Amino acids: CASSRVNTEAFF.

This clonotype was counted ten times or more. This sequence joins TRBV12-3 or TRBV12-4 and TRBJ2-3; D is unclear. CDR3 length: 13 residues. Trimming took 2 bases from V and 4 from J, leaving 7 bases between them. The CDR3, as DNA: TGTGCCAGCAGTTTAAACGACGCAGATACGCAGTATTTT. Residues: CASSLNDADTQYF.

This clonotype was counted between two and nine times. The gene calls are TRBV29-1 and TRBJ2-7; 10 nucleotides align to TRBD2. CDR1 and CDR2 (germline): SQVTM, ANQGSEA. Trimming at V came to 8 bases and at J to 4 bases, leaving 8 bases not matched to a gene. This CDR3 is built from 13 residues. CDR3 nucleotide sequence: TGCAGCATCTCCATGACTAGCGGGTACGAGCAGTACTTC. This codes for CSISMTSGYEQYF.

There are a few counts of this clonotype. This chain uses TRBV20-1 with TRBJ2-1; D not certain. With 5 bases removed from V and 0 bases from J, the gap between germline ends came to 2 bases. Germline CDR1 DFQATT, CDR2 SNEGSKA (reference sequence). The CDR3 has 11 residues. In DNA, the CDR3 is TGCAGTGCTCTCTCCTACAATGAGCAGTTCTTC. Translating it yields CSALSYNEQFF.

The sample holds a few counts of this clonotype. The chain joins TRBV5-1 to TRBJ1-1, with a possible D match to TRBD1 (6 bases). The CDR3 extends over 13 amino acids. CDR1 is SGHRS, CDR2 YFSETQ, per germline. V lost 7 bases to trimming and J lost 0 bases, with 10 bases between them. This chain's CDR3 is CASWGQLNTEAFF. The DNA of the CDR3 is TGCGCCAGCTGGGGACAATTGAACACTGAAGCTTTCTTT. Filled out from reference TRBV5-1 and TRBJ1-1, the complete variable domain reads KAGVTQTPRYLIKTRGQQVTLSCSPISGHRSVSWYQQTPGQGLQFLFEYFSETQRNKGNFPGRFSGRQFSNSRSEMNVSTLELGDSALYLCASWGQLNTEAFFGQGTRLTVV.

The sample holds a few counts of this clonotype. This rearrangement joins TRBV15 to TRBJ2-7, with D possibly TRBD1 on 5 matching bases. This CDR3 has 15 amino acids. V was cut by 1 base and J by 0 bases, with 10 bases left in between. Looked up from germline, CDR1 is LNHNV and CDR2 is YYDKDF (reference sequence). The CDR3 loop is CATSRALTGSYEQYF. DNA of the CDR3: TGTGCCACCAGCAGAGCGCTTACAGGCTCCTACGAGCAGTACTTC.

V and J are TRBV28 and TRBJ2-7; D possibly matches TRBD1 or TRBD2 (5 bases each). In germline, CDR1 is MDHEN, CDR2 SYDVKM. Trimming stripped 7 bases from V and 0 bases from J, with 13 bases between. CDR3 length: 14 residues. CDR3 sequence reads: CASTPGTGSYEQYF. Written as DNA, the CDR3 is TGTGCCAGCACCCCCGGGACGGGCTCCTACGAGCAGTACTTC.

The chain links TRBV12-3 or TRBV12-4 to TRBJ2-1, with a possible D match to TRBD2 (5 bases). The CDR3 has 14 residues. Trimming stripped 4 bases from V and 3 bases from J, with 10 bases between. The CDR3 is CASSWELVYNEQFF. The CDR3 bases are TGTGCCAGCAGTTGGGAACTAGTCTACAATGAGCAGTTCTTC.

The table lists this clonotype with a few counts. This chain joins TRBV30 and TRBJ2-3; TRBD1 is a possible D gene (5 bases). Germline V gives CDR1 GTSNPN, CDR2 SVGIG (reference sequence). Trimming pared 0 bases from V and 0 bases from J, leaving 10 bases between. This CDR3 region has 15 residues. The CDR3: CAWSVRTYSTDTQYF. The CDR3 nucleotides read TGTGCCTGGAGTGTCCGGACATATAGCACAGATACGCAGTATTTT.

The chain joins TRBV5-6 to TRBJ2-1; 10 nucleotides align to TRBD2. Germline V CDR1 and CDR2: SGHDT, YYEEEE. After removal of 4 bases from V and 10 bases from J, the junction contained 5 bases not matched to a gene. The CDR3 runs to 13 residues. CDR3 bases: TGTGCCAGCAGCACTGGGACTAGCGCAGAGCAGTTCTTC. This encodes CASSTGTSAEQFF.

This clonotype showed up many times. The chain combines TRBV10-3 with TRBJ2-1; D ambiguous. Per germline, CDR1 ENHRY and CDR2 SYGVKD. The CDR3 covers 15 residues. The V and J ends lost 3 bases and 2 bases respectively, with 11 bases between them. The CDR3 DNA sequence: TGTGCCATCAGTGAATTGGGCCCCGCCTACAATGAGCAGTTCTTC. This translates into CAISELGPAYNEQFF.

Ten or more counts support this clonotype. This chain joins TRBV20-1 and TRBJ2-1, with 7 bases that match TRBD2. V was pared by 6 bases and J by 1 base, with 12 bases of the junction left unmatched. Germline CDR1 reads DFQATT; CDR2 reads SNEGSKA (reference sequence). The CDR3 length is 16 residues. Here the CDR3 DNA reads TGCAGTGCCACCTCAAGAGGGAGGGAATCCTACAATGAGCAGTTCTTC. Translating gives CSATSRGRESYNEQFF.

This chain joins TRBV19 and TRBJ2-4; 7 bases line up with TRBD2. This CDR3 contains 12 residues. Germline V gene sequence: CDR1 LNHDA, CDR2 SQIVND (reference sequence). The trim removed 4 bases at V and 9 bases at J, leaving 3 bases unmatched. For the CDR3, the DNA is TGTGCCAGTAGTAACTGGGGGGGCATTCAGTACTTC. Protein sequence: CASSNWGGIQYF.

J is TRBJ2-1 and V is TRBV6-6; 7 positions match TRBD2. CDR1 is MNHNY, CDR2 SVGAGI, per germline (reference sequence). This CDR3 is built from 14 residues. Trimming at V came to 6 bases and at J to 3 bases, leaving 5 bases not matched to a gene. CDR3: CASRPSGLYNEQFF. In DNA, the CDR3 is TGTGCCAGCAGGCCTAGCGGCCTCTACAATGAGCAGTTCTTC.

The rearrangement uses TRBV6-5 and TRBJ1-2, with D unresolved. The V end was cut by 6 bases, the J end by 7 bases, with 12 bases between. The CDR3 runs 12 residues. CDR1 is MNHEY and CDR2 is SVGAGI in the germline V gene. CDR3 region: CASRTLGGGYTF. DNA of the CDR3: TGTGCCAGCAGGACCCTCGGTGGTGGCTACACCTTC.

This clonotype was recorded many times. V and J are TRBV27 and TRBJ2-7; D is unresolved. The V end was cut by 8 bases, the J end by 7 bases, with 9 bases between. The CDR3 covers 10 residues. Germline CDR1 reads MNHEY; CDR2 reads SMNVEV (reference sequence). The CDR3 is CASGSGEQYF. The CDR3 region has the DNA TGTGCCAGCGGCAGTGGAGAGCAGTACTTC.

This clonotype has more than one count but fewer than ten. This chain uses TRBV24-1 with TRBJ2-2; 8 positions match TRBD1. CDR1 is KGHDR, CDR2 SFDVKD, per germline. This CDR3 is 16 amino acids long. The J segment lost 2 bases and the V segment lost 4 bases, leaving 5 bases of the junction unmatched. The CDR3 is CATSEAGTGNTGELFF. In DNA, the CDR3 is TGTGCCACCAGTGAGGCCGGGACAGGTAACACCGGGGAGCTGTTTTTT.

A few counts support this clonotype. The J gene is TRBJ2-3, the V gene TRBV10-3, with 16 bases that match TRBD2. This CDR3 contains 18 residues. Germline lookup yields CDR1 ENHRY and CDR2 SYGVKD. The V segment lost 3 bases and the J segment 5 bases; nucleotides outside the gene matches: 8. CDR3 bases: TGTGCCATCAGTGACCCCGGGACTAGCGGGGGGGCGAAAGATACGCAGTATTTT. Encoded protein: CAISDPGTSGGAKDTQYF.